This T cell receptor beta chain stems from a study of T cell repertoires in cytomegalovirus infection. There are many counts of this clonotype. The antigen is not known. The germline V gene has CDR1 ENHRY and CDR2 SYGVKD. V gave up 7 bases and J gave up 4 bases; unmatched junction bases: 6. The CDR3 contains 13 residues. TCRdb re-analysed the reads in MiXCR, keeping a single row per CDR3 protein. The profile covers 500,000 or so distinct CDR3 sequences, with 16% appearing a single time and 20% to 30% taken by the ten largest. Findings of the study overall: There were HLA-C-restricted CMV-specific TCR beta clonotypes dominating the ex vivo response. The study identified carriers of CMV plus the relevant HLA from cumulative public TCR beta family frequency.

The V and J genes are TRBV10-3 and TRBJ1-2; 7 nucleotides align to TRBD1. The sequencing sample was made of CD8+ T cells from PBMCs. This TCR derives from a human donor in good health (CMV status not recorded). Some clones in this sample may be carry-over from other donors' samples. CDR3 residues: CAITPDRSYGYTF. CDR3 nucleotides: TGTGCCATCACCCCGGACAGGAGCTATGGCTACACCTTC.